These 2 T cell receptor beta chains share one sample of origin, sequenced in a study of blood T cell repertoires in COVID-19. Sequencing used immunoSEQ multiplex PCR; TCRdb keeps in-frame clones, though not all of them. There are 70,000 to 85,000 clones in the sample; roughly 82% occur only once, and just over 20% lies in the top ten. Material for sequencing was peripheral blood. All receptors derive from a human donor in a cohort sampled during active COVID-19.

The J gene is TRBJ2-1, the V gene TRBV18, with TRBD2 matching over 9 bases. Trimming took 1 base from V and 0 from J; bases not matched to a gene: 7. The CDR3 is 18 residues long. Germline assignment: CDR1 KGHSH and CDR2 LQKENI. This CDR3 reads CASSPRLAGPTSYNEQFF. The CDR3 nucleotides read TGTGCCAGCTCACCACGCCTAGCGGGGCCTACCTCCTACAATGAGCAGTTCTTC.

The rearrangement uses TRBV18 and TRBJ2-6; weak D call: TRBD2 (5 bases). The CDR3 extends over 15 amino acids. Trimming pared 3 bases from V and 4 bases from J, leaving 10 bases between. In germline, CDR1 is KGHSH, CDR2 LQKENI. CDR3 DNA: TGTGCCAGCTCACCGGAGGTCCTGGGGGCCAACGTCCTGACTTTC. Its translation: CASSPEVLGANVLTF.